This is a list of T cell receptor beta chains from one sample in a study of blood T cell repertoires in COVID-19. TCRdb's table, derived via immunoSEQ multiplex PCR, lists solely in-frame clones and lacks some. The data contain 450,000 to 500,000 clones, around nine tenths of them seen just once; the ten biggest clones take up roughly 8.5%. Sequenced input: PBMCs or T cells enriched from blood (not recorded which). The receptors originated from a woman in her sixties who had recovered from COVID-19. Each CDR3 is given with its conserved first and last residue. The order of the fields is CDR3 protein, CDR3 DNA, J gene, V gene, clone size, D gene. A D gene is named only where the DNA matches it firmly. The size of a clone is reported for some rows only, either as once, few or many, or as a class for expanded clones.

CDR3: CASSPGGGANVLTF; DNA: TGCGCCAGCAGCCCTGGAGGTGGGGCCAACGTCCTGACTTTC; J: TRBJ2-6; V: TRBV5-1; size: NA; D: NA
CDR3: CACEHFLGDNTEAFF; DNA: TGTGCCTGTGAACATTTTTTAGGGGATAACACTGAAGCTTTCTTT; J: TRBJ1-1; V: TRBV30; size: NA; D: NA
CDR3: CASSYLGQGDEQFF; DNA: TGTGCCAGCAGCTATTTGGGACAGGGGGATGAGCAGTTCTTC; J: TRBJ2-1; V: TRBV11-3; size: NA; D: TRBD1
CDR3: CASSLEGGGGNTIYF; DNA: TGCGCCAGCAGCTTGGAAGGGGGCGGCGGAAACACCATATATTTT; J: TRBJ1-3; V: TRBV5-1; size: NA; D: TRBD1
CDR3: CASSHTGGKNNEQFF; DNA: TGCGCCAGCAGCCACACAGGGGGCAAGAACAATGAGCAGTTCTTC; J: TRBJ2-1; V: TRBV4-1; size: NA; D: TRBD1
CDR3: CASSEKEGHSGANVLTF; DNA: TGTGCCAGCAGTGAAAAAGAGGGCCACTCTGGGGCCAACGTCCTGACTTTC; J: TRBJ2-6; V: TRBV25-1; size: NA; D: NA
CDR3: CASSLDQARGTEAFF; DNA: TGTGCCAGCAGCTTGGACCAGGCCAGGGGGACTGAAGCTTTCTTT; J: TRBJ1-1; V: TRBV5-4; size: NA; D: TRBD1
CDR3: CASSPLTAPRNYGYTF; DNA: TGTGCCAGCAGCCCACTGACAGCCCCTCGGAACTATGGCTACACCTTC; J: TRBJ1-2; V: TRBV5-4; size: NA; D: NA
CDR3: CASGGTLLAKNIQYF; DNA: TGTGCCAGTGGGGGGACTCTCTTAGCCAAAAACATTCAGTACTTC; J: TRBJ2-4; V: TRBV6-5; size: NA; D: NA
CDR3: CASSLASGTDTQYF; DNA: TGCGCCAGCAGCTTGGCCTCAGGCACAGATACGCAGTATTTT; J: TRBJ2-3; V: TRBV5-1; size: NA; D: NA
CDR3: CASSVSGGNSPLHF; DNA: TGTGCCAGCAGCGTATCAGGGGGCAATTCACCCCTCCACTTT; J: TRBJ1-6; V: TRBV9; size: few; D: TRBD1
CDR3: CASSGRSRGGNSNTEAFF; DNA: TGTGCCAGTAGTGGAAGATCGCGCGGGGGCAACTCTAACACTGAAGCTTTCTTT; J: TRBJ1-1; V: TRBV19; size: NA; D: NA
CDR3: CASSLERRGQSYGYTF; DNA: TGTGCCAGCAGCTTAGAACGTAGGGGACAAAGTTATGGCTACACCTTC; J: TRBJ1-2; V: TRBV7-2; size: NA; D: NA
CDR3: CASSEGSGRQETQYF; DNA: TGTGCCAGCAGTGAAGGTAGCGGGAGACAAGAGACCCAGTACTTC; J: TRBJ2-5; V: TRBV25-1; size: NA; D: TRBD2
CDR3: CASSPSGWGRGGSYEQYF; DNA: TGTGCCAGCAGTCCCTCTGGCTGGGGCCGAGGGGGCTCCTACGAGCAGTACTTC; J: TRBJ2-7; V: TRBV28; size: NA; D: NA
CDR3: CASSGQGLANEKLFF; DNA: TGTGCCAGCAGCGGACAGGGCCTAGCTAATGAAAAACTGTTTTTT; J: TRBJ1-4; V: TRBV9; size: NA; D: TRBD1
CDR3: CASSLLRGGGTDTQYF; DNA: TGTGCCAGCAGTTTATTAAGGGGTGGGGGCACAGATACGCAGTATTTT; J: TRBJ2-3; V: TRBV27; size: once; D: NA
CDR3: CASMRGFENQPQHF; DNA: TGTGCCAGCATGAGAGGGTTTGAGAATCAGCCCCAGCATTTT; J: TRBJ1-5; V: TRBV27; size: NA; D: NA
CDR3: CASSAPGGASTDTQYF; DNA: TGTGCCAGCAGCGCACCCGGCGGGGCGAGCACAGATACGCAGTATTTT; J: TRBJ2-3; V: TRBV9; size: NA; D: NA
CDR3: CASKGDGYTF; DNA: TGTGCCAGCAAGGGGGATGGCTACACCTTC; J: TRBJ1-2; V: TRBV6-1; size: once; D: NA
CDR3: CASSLPANYGYTF; DNA: TGTGCCAGCAGCTTACCAGCTAACTATGGCTACACCTTC; J: TRBJ1-2; V: TRBV5-4; size: NA; D: NA
CDR3: CASSRSTGDSGNTIYF; DNA: TGCGCCAGCAGCCGATCAACAGGTGACTCTGGAAACACCATATATTTT; J: TRBJ1-3; V: TRBV4-1; size: NA; D: NA
CDR3: CAWRTQGLYTEAFF; DNA: TGTGCCTGGAGGACCCAGGGGTTGTACACTGAAGCTTTCTTT; J: TRBJ1-1; V: TRBV30; size: once; D: NA
CDR3: CASSRAGKGNTEAFF; DNA: TGTGCCAGCAGTCGGGCCGGGAAGGGGAACACTGAAGCTTTCTTT; J: TRBJ1-1; V: TRBV28; size: NA; D: NA
CDR3: CSVTEGQGYTF; DNA: TGCAGCGTGACTGAAGGCCAGGGCTACACCTTC; J: TRBJ1-2; V: TRBV29-1; size: NA; D: NA
CDR3: CASSRSTGGSYEQYF; DNA: TGTGCCAGCTCACGATCGACAGGGGGTTCCTACGAGCAGTACTTC; J: TRBJ2-7; V: TRBV18; size: NA; D: TRBD1
CDR3: CASSFLAGAHNEQFF; DNA: TGTGCCAGCAGTTTCTTAGCGGGGGCCCACAATGAGCAGTTCTTC; J: TRBJ2-1; V: TRBV27; size: NA; D: TRBD2
CDR3: CASSQELAASTDTQYF; DNA: TGTGCCAGCAGTCAGGAATTAGCGGCTAGCACAGATACGCAGTATTTT; J: TRBJ2-3; V: TRBV2; size: NA; D: NA
CDR3: CASSELVSNEKLFF; DNA: TGTGCCAGCAGTGAACTAGTGTCTAATGAAAAACTGTTTTTT; J: TRBJ1-4; V: TRBV6-1; size: few; D: NA
CDR3: CASSFDPGQSRYEQYF; DNA: TGCGCCAGCAGCTTCGACCCGGGACAAAGCCGCTACGAGCAGTACTTC; J: TRBJ2-7; V: TRBV5-1; size: NA; D: NA
CDR3: CASSSTGAASQPQHF; DNA: TGTGCCAGCAGTAGTACAGGGGCCGCCAGTCAGCCCCAGCATTTT; J: TRBJ1-5; V: TRBV6-5; size: NA; D: TRBD1
CDR3: CASSEGWRGGDYNEQFF; DNA: TGTGCCAGCAGCGAGGGGTGGCGGGGGGGTGACTACAATGAGCAGTTCTTC; J: TRBJ2-1; V: TRBV5-8; size: once; D: TRBD2
CDR3: CASSEAGGVGELFF; DNA: TGTGCCAGCAGTGAAGCGGGGGGAGTCGGGGAGCTGTTTTTT; J: TRBJ2-2; V: TRBV2; size: NA; D: NA
CDR3: CASSGTRRDNEQFF; DNA: TGCGCCAGCAGCGGAACCCGCCGGGACAATGAGCAGTTCTTC; J: TRBJ2-1; V: TRBV5-1; size: NA; D: NA
CDR3: CASSQGTVEQYF; DNA: TGTGCCAGCAGCCAGGGGACAGTCGAGCAGTACTTC; J: TRBJ2-7; V: TRBV3-1/TRBV3-2; size: NA; D: TRBD1
CDR3: CAISHGQTNSPLHF; DNA: TGTGCCATCTCCCACGGACAGACGAATTCACCCCTCCACTTT; J: TRBJ1-6; V: TRBV7-9; size: NA; D: NA
CDR3: CASSSPGQHGYTF; DNA: TGTGCCAGTAGTTCCCCGGGACAACATGGCTACACCTTC; J: TRBJ1-2; V: TRBV19; size: NA; D: NA
CDR3: CATSDLAGGADTQYF; DNA: TGTGCCACCAGTGATTTAGCGGGGGGCGCAGATACGCAGTATTTT; J: TRBJ2-3; V: TRBV24-1; size: NA; D: TRBD2
CDR3: CASSLDGLGGNTEAFF; DNA: TGTGCCAGCAGCCTGGACGGCCTCGGGGGGAACACTGAAGCTTTCTTT; J: TRBJ1-1; V: TRBV13; size: NA; D: NA
CDR3: CASSQGGGSYEQYF; DNA: TGTGCCAGCAGCCAAGGGGGGGGCTCCTACGAGCAGTACTTC; J: TRBJ2-7; V: TRBV14; size: NA; D: TRBD2
CDR3: CASQTGNGNTIYF; DNA: TGTGCCAGCCAGACAGGGAATGGAAACACCATATATTTT; J: TRBJ1-3; V: TRBV6-5; size: NA; D: TRBD1
CDR3: CASSDVLAGGPDTQYF; DNA: TGTGCCAGCAGTGATGTACTAGCGGGGGGGCCGGATACGCAGTATTTT; J: TRBJ2-3; V: TRBV2; size: NA; D: TRBD2
CDR3: CASSESSGGTDTQYF; DNA: TGCGCCAGCAGTGAGTCTAGCGGGGGGACAGATACGCAGTATTTT; J: TRBJ2-3; V: TRBV10-1; size: NA; D: TRBD2
CDR3: CASSRTGSYNEQFF; DNA: TGCGCCAGCAGCCGGACAGGCTCCTACAATGAGCAGTTCTTC; J: TRBJ2-1; V: TRBV4-1; size: NA; D: TRBD1
CDR3: CASSESNGGTDTQYF; DNA: TGCGCCAGCAGTGAGTCTAACGGGGGTACAGATACGCAGTATTTT; J: TRBJ2-3; V: TRBV10-1; size: NA; D: NA
CDR3: CATSAGTSTDTQYF; DNA: TGTGCCACCAGTGCCGGGACAAGCACAGATACGCAGTATTTT; J: TRBJ2-3; V: TRBV24-1; size: NA; D: NA
CDR3: CASTKLSSGVGNYGYTF; DNA: TGTGCCAGCACTAAATTGTCCTCGGGGGTCGGCAACTATGGCTACACCTTC; J: TRBJ1-2; V: TRBV27; size: NA; D: NA